The 19 T cell receptor beta chains given below trace back to one sample, sequenced in a study of cytomegalovirus exposure and HLA in healthy donors. Amplification used 60 Vbeta primers and 13 Jbeta primers. Produced via immunoSEQ multiplex PCR; TCRdb's table is partial and in-frame only. Of approximately 110,000 clones listed, roughly 70% are singletons. Specimen: PBMCs. The source of these receptors is a woman in her thirties or forties in good health and CMV-seronegative.

The chain employs TRBV28 and TRBJ2-6; D gene ambiguous. The V end was cut by 4 bases, the J end by 2 bases, with 9 bases between. The germline gives CDR1 MDHEN, CDR2 SYDVKM. The CDR3 is made up of 15 amino acids. Here the CDR3 DNA reads TGTGCCAGCAGTTCCGGCCGGGCTGGGGCCAACGTCCTGACTTTC. This gives the protein CASSSGRAGANVLTF.

The rearrangement links TRBV6-5 to TRBJ1-3, with D possibly matching TRBD1 (5 bases). Per germline, CDR1 MNHEY and CDR2 SVGAGI. Trimming removed 7 bases from V and 2 bases from J, with 15 bases in between. There are 15 residues in the CDR3. The CDR3 DNA reads as TGTGCCAGCACCCTGGGGGGGTATGCTGGAAACACCATATATTTT. Translating gives CASTLGGYAGNTIYF.

J is TRBJ2-1 and V is TRBV19; 13 nucleotides agree with TRBD2. Germline V gene data show CDR1 as LNHDA and CDR2 as SQIVND (reference sequence). This CDR3 is 13 amino acids long. V lost 7 bases and J lost 9; bases outside the gene matches: 3. Here the CDR3 DNA reads TGTGCCAGTACCCGGACTAGCGGGAGTGAGCAGTTCTTC. The encoded protein is CASTRTSGSEQFF.

The chain is built from TRBV7-2 and TRBJ2-1; 8 bases agree with TRBD2. CDR1 is SGHTA, CDR2 FQGNSA, per germline. CDR3 size: 16 residues. The V and J ends lost 6 bases and 6 bases, in that order; junction bases with no gene match: 13. Written as DNA, the CDR3 is TGTGCCAGCAGAACGACTAGCGAGACCGCCCGCAATGAGCAGTTCTTC. Protein sequence: CASRTTSETARNEQFF. Using reference TRBV7-2 and TRBJ2-1 for the parts outside the CDR3, the full variable domain is GAGVSQSPSNKVTEKGKDVELRCDPISGHTALYWYRQSLGQGLEFLIYFQGNSAPDKSGLPSDRFSAERTGGSVSTLTIQRTQQEDSAVYLCASRTTSETARNEQFFGPGTRLTVL.

V usage is TRBV4-2 and J usage is TRBJ2-7; 9 nucleotides align to TRBD2. Germline trimming cut 3 bases from V and 3 bases from J; bases unmatched to any gene: 6. This CDR3 has 15 residues. Germline lookup yields CDR1 LGHNA and CDR2 YNFKEQ. The chain's CDR3 is CASSHLAGKDYEQYF. As DNA, the CDR3 is TGTGCCAGCAGCCACCTAGCGGGAAAGGACTACGAGCAGTACTTC.

This clone was seen at least ten times. This chain links TRBV7-2 with TRBJ2-7, with 10 nucleotides matching TRBD2. V shed 4 bases, J shed 2 bases, and the junction held 8 bases outside the gene matches. Germline lookup yields CDR1 SGHTA and CDR2 FQGNSA. CDR3 size: 16 residues. CDR3 in amino acids: CASSSALSGRPYEQYF. The CDR3 bases are TGTGCCAGCAGCTCCGCCCTTAGCGGGAGGCCCTACGAGCAGTACTTC.

The chain links TRBV5-1 to TRBJ2-7, with TRBD2 matching 9 bases. The V segment lost 4 bases and the J segment 3 bases; nucleotides outside the gene matches: 8. The CDR3 totals 15 residues. Germline assignment: CDR1 SGHRS and CDR2 YFSETQ. The CDR3 sequence is CASSHSGSDFYEQYF. Here the CDR3 DNA reads TGCGCCAGCAGCCATAGCGGGAGCGATTTCTACGAGCAGTACTTC.

The J gene is TRBJ1-3, the V gene TRBV5-1, with a weak D call TRBD1 (6 bases). The CDR3 consists of 14 residues. Germline values: CDR1 SGHRS, CDR2 YFSETQ. V lost 3 bases and J lost 4, with 11 bases in between. CDR3 nucleotides: TGCGCCAGCAGCTACAGGGCTGGCGGAAACACCATATATTTT. It is translated as CASSYRAGGNTIYF. Combining the CDR3 with reference TRBV5-1 and TRBJ1-3 gives the whole variable domain KAGVTQTPRYLIKTRGQQVTLSCSPISGHRSVSWYQQTPGQGLQFLFEYFSETQRNKGNFPGRFSGRQFSNSRSEMNVSTLELGDSALYLCASSYRAGGNTIYFGEGSWLTVV.

The chain combines TRBV11-3 with TRBJ2-1; TRBD2 is a possible D gene (6 bases). From germline, CDR1 is SGHNT and CDR2 YENEEA. Trimming pared 5 bases from V and 7 bases from J, leaving 12 bases between. This CDR3 spans 13 amino acids. The CDR3 bases are TGTGCCAGCAGCCCGGACGCGGGGAATGAGCAGTTCTTC. It translates to CASSPDAGNEQFF.

J is TRBJ2-3 and V is TRBV7-2; TRBD2 aligns across 7 bases. J was trimmed by 2 bases and V by 5 bases; bases with no gene match: 7. The CDR3 is 15 amino acids. CDR1 and CDR2 (germline): SGHTA, FQGNSA. The CDR3: CASSPTGGITDTQYF. The DNA for the CDR3 is TGTGCCAGCAGCCCAACGGGGGGTATCACAGATACGCAGTATTTT.

This clone showed up just once. The chain employs TRBV14 and TRBJ1-4; weak D call: TRBD1 (6 bases). Germline V lookup: CDR1 SGHDN, CDR2 FVKESK. CDR3 size: 18 residues. V lost 4 bases to trimming and J lost 1 base, with 19 bases between them. For the CDR3, the DNA is TGTGCCAGCAGCCCAGTCGACAGGCACCTACTAACTAATGAAAAACTGTTTTTT. Protein product: CASSPVDRHLLTNEKLFF.

The chain recombines TRBV4-3 with TRBJ2-1; D possibly corresponds to TRBD2 (6 bases). Germline V gene lookup returns CDR1 LGHNA and CDR2 YSLEER. Between the trimmed V and J ends, which lost 4 bases and 7 bases, there was a span of 17 bases. CDR3 length: 15 residues. CDR3 nucleotides: TGCGCCAGCAGCCGCGAAGGAGGGATCGGAAATGAGCAGTTCTTC. Translating it yields CASSREGGIGNEQFF.

V usage is TRBV6-1 and J usage is TRBJ2-3; maybe TRBD2 (6 bases). This CDR3 contains 16 residues. Germline V lookup: CDR1 MNHNS, CDR2 SASEGT. The V and J ends lost 3 bases and 2 bases respectively, with 15 bases between them. The CDR3 DNA reads as TGTGCCAGCAGTGATCGGGTTAGCGGAGTCACAGATACGCAGTATTTT. Translated, it gives CASSDRVSGVTDTQYF.

The chain uses TRBV7-3 and TRBJ2-5, with D tentatively TRBD2 (6 bases). V lost 1 base, J lost 5 bases, and 17 bases lay in between. The CDR3 length is 16 residues. Germline CDR1 is SGHTA and CDR2 is FQGTGA. CDR3 protein: CASSLNSGGGAETQYF. The CDR3 DNA is TGTGCCAGCAGCTTAAACTCCGGGGGTGGGGCGGAGACCCAGTACTTC. The whole variable domain, remainder taken from reference TRBV7-3 and TRBJ2-5, is GAGVSQTPSNKVTEKGKYVELRCDPISGHTALYWYRQSLGQGPEFLIYFQGTGAADDSGLPNDRFFAVRPEGSVSTLKIQRTERGDSAVYLCASSLNSGGGAETQYFGPGTRLLVL.

The chain recombines TRBV12-5 with TRBJ2-1; D possibly corresponds to TRBD1 (6 bases). This CDR3 contains 14 residues. Per germline, CDR1 LGHNT and CDR2 FRNRAP. Trimming took 1 base from V and 11 from J, leaving 15 bases between them. CDR3 bases: TGTGCTAGTGGTTTGGAGGCAGGGGTCGGGAAGCAGTTCTTC. It specifies CASGLEAGVGKQFF.

This rearrangement joins TRBV18 to TRBJ2-1; TRBD2 aligns across 9 bases. Germline V gene lookup returns CDR1 KGHSH and CDR2 LQKENI. CDR3 size: 15 residues. V gave up 1 base and J gave up 5 bases; unmatched junction bases: 3. CDR3: CASSPRREGHNEQFF. The CDR3 region has the DNA TGTGCCAGCTCACCACGGCGGGAGGGCCACAATGAGCAGTTCTTC.

Note on this clone: An end of the junction does not agree with germline; a read error may underlie this. The chain recombines TRBV7-9 with TRBJ1-5; TRBD1 agrees at 9 bases. The CDR3 runs to 16 residues. CDR1 and CDR2 (germline): SEHNR, FQNEAQ (reference sequence). The DNA of the CDR3 is TGTTCCAGCAGCTTTTACCGGGACAGGGACCTCTCGCCCCAGCATTTT. It translates to CSSSFYRDRDLSPQHF.

This chain uses TRBV5-4 with TRBJ2-6; 7 bases are a match to TRBD1. V lost 3 bases, J lost 0 bases, and 6 bases stayed unmatched. From germline, CDR1 is SGHNT and CDR2 YYREEE (reference sequence). The CDR3 is made up of 17 amino acids. The CDR3 loop reads CASSSQTGNSGANVLTF. The CDR3, as DNA: TGTGCCAGCAGCTCGCAGACAGGGAACTCTGGGGCCAACGTCCTGACTTTC.

The V and J genes are TRBV18 and TRBJ1-2; a weak D match, TRBD1 (6 bases). Per germline, CDR1 KGHSH and CDR2 LQKENI. V shed 6 bases and J shed 3 bases, with 17 bases lying between them. This CDR3 comprises 15 residues. The CDR3 sequence: CASSLRWGQDYGYTF. The CDR3 nucleotides read TGTGCCAGCTCCCTACGATGGGGGCAGGACTATGGCTACACCTTC.